This T cell receptor (beta chain) was retrieved from a study of response to subunit inactivated influenza vaccine. One entry per CDR3 protein results from TCRdb running MiXCR on the RT-PCR reads. This sample has hundreds of thousands of distinct CDR3 sequences, with around 13% found just once. V gave up 0 bases and J gave up 0 bases, with 12 bases separating them. The CDR3 spans 16 residues. From germline, CDR1 is SGHRS and CDR2 YFSETQ. This sequence joins TRBV5-1 and TRBJ1-2; D is unclear. This TCR was sampled from a man aged 50 to 59 who received an inactivated influenza vaccine. The starting material was PBMCs from blood, obtained approximately 15 days before vaccination. The CDR3 DNA sequence: TGCGCCAGCAGCTTGGAGTCGGTCCCAGCTAACTATGGCTACACCTTC. As protein: CASSLESVPANYGYTF.